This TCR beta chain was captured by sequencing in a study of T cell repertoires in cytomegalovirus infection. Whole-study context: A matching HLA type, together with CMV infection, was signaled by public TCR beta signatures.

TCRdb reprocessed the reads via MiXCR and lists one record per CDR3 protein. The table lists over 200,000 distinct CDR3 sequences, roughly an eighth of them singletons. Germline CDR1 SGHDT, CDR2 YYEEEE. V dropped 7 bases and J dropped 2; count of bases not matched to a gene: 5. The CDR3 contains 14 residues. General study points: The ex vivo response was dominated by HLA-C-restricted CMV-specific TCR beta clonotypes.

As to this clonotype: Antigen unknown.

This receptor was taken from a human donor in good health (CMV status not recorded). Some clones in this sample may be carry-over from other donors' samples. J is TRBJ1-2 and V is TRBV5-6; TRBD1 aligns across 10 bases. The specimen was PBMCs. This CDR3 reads CASCPGQGNYGYTF. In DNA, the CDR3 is TGTGCCAGCTGCCCGGGACAGGGGAACTATGGCTACACCTTC.